What follows describes a single T cell receptor beta chain. The source of the sample is a study of cytomegalovirus exposure and HLA in healthy donors. The V and J ends lost 2 bases and 0 bases respectively, with 16 bases between them. CDR1 is KGHSH, CDR2 LQKENI, per germline. The CDR3 extends over 18 amino acids. TCRdb keeps only in-frame clones here, not all; method: immunoSEQ multiplex PCR. This table has 45,000 to 55,000 clones, about 88% appearing once. The sequence derives from a woman aged 30 to 39 in good health and CMV-seronegative. This rearrangement joins TRBV18 to TRBJ2-2, with D hard to call. The specimen was PBMCs. The DNA for the CDR3 is TGTGCCAGCTCACCAAATCGGCAGTGGAGCGCGAACACCGGGGAGCTGTTTTTT. Translating gives CASSPNRQWSANTGELFF.